The present TCR beta chain was sequenced within a study of blood T cell repertoires in COVID-19. Authors' processing steps: Reference gene primers were amplified, and this amplification served to estimate nucleated cell counts. Measured with immunoSEQ multiplex PCR; TCRdb has only the in-frame clones, and not every one. The V and J calls and clone size were taken over from that table, and D and trimming were inferred from the DNA. Here the sample spans 150,000 to 200,000 clones, 88% being singletons. V lost 10 bases to trimming and J lost 4 bases; unmatched junction nucleotides: 9. Germline loops: CDR1 KGHSY, CDR2 FQNENV. The CDR3 length is 14 residues. Cohorts were based on clinical histories the participants reported. Two negative PCRs, clearance, or symptom resolution were required of recovered Cohort 3 donors.

This sequence joins TRBV16 and TRBJ2-1, with TRBD2 identical over 8 bases. The sequence was collected from a woman under 30 who had recovered from COVID-19. The sequenced sample consisted of PBMCs or T cells enriched from blood (not recorded which). CDR3 in amino acids: CATQLADLYNEQFF. DNA of the CDR3: TGTGCCACCCAACTAGCGGACCTTTACAATGAGCAGTTCTTC.